This T cell receptor beta chain came from a study of blood T cell repertoires in COVID-19. V was shortened by 2 bases and J by 5 bases, with 4 bases between the two germline ends. This CDR3 contains 12 residues. Germline V gene sequence: CDR1 SGHTA, CDR2 FQGNSA. The study recruited people aged roughly 18 to 100 years across approximately 23 US areas. TCRdb's copy holds only in-frame clones and misses some; the assay was immunoSEQ multiplex PCR. The data show approximately 140,000 clones, approximately 87% seen once. The sample comprised PBMCs or T cells enriched from blood (not recorded which). V gene TRBV7-2 combines with J gene TRBJ1-5; no firm D call. This receptor was identified in a woman aged 25 to 39 with acute COVID-19. The CDR3 loop is CASSLRDQPQHF. In nucleotides, the CDR3 is TGTGCCAGCAGCTTAAGAGATCAGCCCCAGCATTTT.